Below, one T cell receptor gamma chain is given with its context. The sample holds a few counts of this clone. What this receptor recognizes is not known. Qualities for individual bases were not recorded, and no much larger clone is one base off. The data originate from a study of fetal and pediatric gammadelta thymocytes (dated by TCRdb to between 2022 and 2023). Study-wide context: The bulk gammadelta thymocyte repertoires combined previously published and newly generated, unpublished data and were used to strengthen a single-cell study of gammadelta thymocyte development. Bulk gammadelta thymocyte repertoires combined previously published data (refs 27,28) with unpublished data. The bulk gammadelta thymocyte repertoire set covered 10 subjects in total, 3 fetal thymus donors and 7 pediatric thymus donors. Bulk TCR repertoire data were added to increase subject numbers and strengthen the CDR3 publicity analysis. Here is what the overall study found, with its caveats: Compared with post-natal repertoires, fetal gammadelta thymocyte repertoires were previously reported to be enriched for TRDV2, TRGV8 and TRGV9 usage, low N additions and public CDR3s.

Thymocytes were stained with Zombie NIR viability dye and antibodies against CD3 (UCHT1), TCRgammadelta (11F2), TCRVgamma9 (IMMU360) and TCRVdelta2 (IMMU389). TRD and TRG CDR3 repertoires were generated in bulk, separately, from sorted Vgamma9Vdelta2 and nonVgamma9Vdelta2 gammadelta thymocytes obtained from human fetal and pediatric thymuses. Children undergoing cardiac surgery in Belgium were the source of the pediatric thymus tissue. The pediatric thymus donors in the study ranged in age from about 1 to 11 years. Thymic cell suspensions were made from fetal and post-natal thymuses as previously described. Vgamma9Vdelta2 thymocytes were sorted as CD3+ gammadeltaTCR+ Vgamma9+ Vdelta2+ cells. Cell sorting was done on a FACS Aria III cell sorter (BD Biosciences). CDR3 length: 14 amino acids, cysteine to phenylalanine. Only the CDR3 DNA stays, 42 bases, in frame from base 1. Germline trimming: 0 bases from V, 4 bases from J; junction bases outside gene matches: 2. CDR1 and CDR2, looked up from the germline V gene, are VENAVY and YDSYNSRV.

Instrument on record: Illumina MiSeq. From the authors' description of their analysis: To analyze publicity, the Vgamma9Vdelta2 and nonVgamma9Vdelta2 bulk CDR3 files from each subject were merged so that every subject had one combined repertoire. Using base R and dplyr, CDR3 publicity was scored on a scale from 0 to 19 by checking each amino acid sequence across 9 single-cell datasets and 10 bulk repertoires. TCRdb processed the public reads again with the CATT caller, after which rows with matching DNA were combined. The V and J calls here are based on TCRdb, not the publication. This sample comprises over 450 gamma-chain clones, about 1.3% of them detected only once. About 12% of the sample belongs to the ten largest clones.

The source material was Vgamma9Vdelta2 gamma-delta T cells from the thymus. Explained via the paper, the cell subset or site label denotes: sorted CD3+gammadeltaTCR+Vgamma9+Vdelta2+ thymocytes. Here the chain combines TRGV8 and TRGJP1. The sequence was obtained from a child who underwent cardiac surgery and was recorded as healthy. The CDR3 protein sequence reads: CATWDRGTGWFKIF. Here is the DNA: TGTGCCACCTGGGATAGGGGCACTGGTTGGTTCAAGATATTT.